The rows below give T cell receptor delta chains drawn from one sample of a study of Vδ1+ human thymocytes. TCRdb ran CATT on the multiplex PCR reads. This sample has fewer than 90,000 delta-chain clones; more than 30% occur once, and the top ten carry over 0.2%. Sequencing used Vdelta1+ gamma-delta thymocytes from the thymus. These receptors were obtained from a boy under two years old who had congenital heart surgery. The CDR3 runs from the conserved cysteine through the conserved F or W. The D gene is left open where the match is weak. Clone size is given for some rows only: seen once, a few or many times, or a class if the clone is expanded.

clone_size j_call v_call d_call cdr3_nt cdr3_aa
few TRDJ1 TRDV1 TRDD3 TGTGCTCTCGGGAAACCCCTACTGGGGGATTATGCCGATAAACTCATCTTT CALGKPLLGDYADKLIF
. TRDJ1 TRDV1 TRDD3 TGTGCTCTTGGGGAATGGCCTTCCTACCCCCGTACTGGGGGATACGGAGACGGGTATGCCGATAAACTCATCTTT CALGEWPSYPRTGGYGDGYADKLIF
few TRDJ1 TRDV1 TRDD3 TGTGCTCTTGGGTCCTCCCTGGGGGATGACACCGATAAACTCATCTTT CALGSSLGDDTDKLIF
few TRDJ1 TRDV1 . TGTGCTCTTGGGGAACTAGCTTCCTATGCTCTGGGGGCTAGGTACACCGATAAACTCATCTTT CALGELASYALGARYTDKLIF
. TRDJ1 TRDV1 TRDD3 TGTGCTCTTGGGGAACGGCCCCGATCTCCTAACCGGGGGATAGATGGTGTAGAACTCATCTTT CALGERPRSPNRGIDGVELIF
. TRDJ1 TRDV1 . TGTGCTCTTGGGGAACCTTCCTCGCCGGTCACCCGCCCGAGGTACACCGATAAACTCATCTTT CALGEPSSPVTRPRYTDKLIF
. TRDJ1 TRDV1 . TGTGCTCTTGGGGAACTCCGGACTGCCCCTTCCCCTAATTACACCGATAAACTCATCTTT CALGELRTAPSPNYTDKLIF
few TRDJ1 TRDV1 . TGTGCTCTTGGGGGCCCCTCTTCCTTCTACCTGCTCGATAAACTCATCTTT CALGGPSSFYLLDKLIF
once TRDJ1 TRDV1 TRDD3 TGTGCTCTTGGGGAGATCCCCGGGGCCTGGGGGATTTACACCGATAAACTCATCTTT CALGEIPGAWGIYTDKLIF
few TRDJ1 TRDV1 . TGTGCTCTTGGGGACTACTCGGCCTTCCCTAGTTCCGTCTCGTACACCGATAAACTCATCTTT CALGDYSAFPSSVSYTDKLIF
few TRDJ1 TRDV1 TRDD3 TGTGCTCTTGGGGAATATGAGTGGCCAAACTGGGGGGTGACGTACACCGATAAACTCATCTTT CALGEYEWPNWGVTYTDKLIF
. TRDJ1 TRDV1 TRDD3 TGTGCTCTTGGGGCCCCTCCCGAATCCCCCACTGGGGGATACGGAACCAACACCGATAAACTCATCTTT CALGAPPESPTGGYGTNTDKLIF
. TRDJ1 TRDV1 TRDD3 TGTGCTCTTGGGGAATGGAGGCTTACGACGGGGATACAGAGAGACACCGATAAACTCATCTTT CALGEWRLTTGIQRDTDKLIF
few TRDJ1 TRDV1 . TGTGCTCTTGGGGAGAAGGTCTCAATGGGGAACCAGTACACCGATAAACTCATCTTT CALGEKVSMGNQYTDKLIF
. TRDJ1 TRDV1 . TGTGCTCTTGGGGAACGGTTGGCTTCGTGTGATGGGGTGCTGGACACATGTATACGCCAGAAACTCATCTTT CALGERLASCDGVLDTCIRQKLIF
few TRDJ1 TRDV1 TRDD3 TGTGCTCTTGGGGAAGTCCGGTACTGGGGGATACAGGGTAAACTCATCTTT CALGEVRYWGIQGKLIF
. TRDJ1 TRDV1 TRDD3 TGTGCTCTTGGGGAACTCCTCGGTGAATGGGGGATACAGACCGATAAACTCATCTTT CALGELLGEWGIQTDKLIF
. TRDJ1 TRDV1 . TGTGCTCTTGGGGAACTAGGCACCATGACCCCAAGGCCCCTCCCGACCGATAAACTCATCTTT CALGELGTMTPRPLPTDKLIF
few TRDJ1 TRDV1 . TGTGCTCTTGGGGAACGTCGGGGCTATTCCAATTCCCCTGTATATGAGGCCGCGGTCACCGATAAACTCATCTTT CALGERRGYSNSPVYEAAVTDKLIF
. TRDJ1 TRDV1 . TGTGCTCTTGGGGAACCCCGAGGAGGGGTTCACACCGATAAACTCATCTTT CALGEPRGGVHTDKLIF